A single sample is the source of the 27 T cell receptor beta chains below, sequenced in a study of OX40 agonist ivuxolimab in advanced cancers. Using immunoSEQ multiplex PCR, the repertoire was profiled, and TCRdb retains in-frame clones only, with some absent. The repertoire holds 55,000 to 80,000 clones, roughly 88% seen once, with around 2.8% in the top ten. The material was CD4+ or CD8+ T cells sorted from blood, obtained in a trial of the OX40 agonist ivuxolimab. The receptors were gathered from an adult with an advanced solid tumor such as melanoma, head and neck, liver or kidney cancer.

V gene TRBV7-9 combines with J gene TRBJ2-1, with 10 bases fitting TRBD1. Germline V gene lookup returns CDR1 SEHNR and CDR2 FQNEAQ (reference sequence). The CDR3 spans 18 residues. Unmatched junction bases numbered 12, after V lost 4 bases and J lost 3 bases. The CDR3 DNA sequence: TGTGCCAGCAGCTCTATTATGGGGGACAGGGGAGGCTACAATGAGCAGTTCTTC. This codes for CASSSIMGDRGGYNEQFF.

This chain joins TRBV28 and TRBJ2-2; D gene uncertain. The germline V gene has CDR1 MDHEN and CDR2 SYDVKM. Between the trimmed V and J ends, which lost 7 bases and 2 bases, there was a span of 11 bases. The length of the CDR3 is 14 residues. This chain's CDR3 is CASMFMGNTGELFF. In nucleotides, the CDR3 is TGTGCCAGCATGTTCATGGGTAACACCGGGGAGCTGTTTTTT.

The rearrangement links TRBV2 to TRBJ2-1; the match to TRBD2 covers 10 bases. V shed 5 bases and J 9 bases; nucleotides not matched to a gene: 13. This CDR3 has 16 residues. Germline V gives CDR1 SNHLY, CDR2 FYNNEI. CDR3: CASSRGLAELDGEQFF. DNA for the CDR3: TGTGCCAGCAGTCGAGGACTAGCGGAACTCGATGGTGAGCAGTTCTTC.

V and J are TRBV7-6 and TRBJ2-3; 9 bases line up with TRBD2. V lost 3 bases, J lost 3 bases, and 1 base stayed unmatched. CDR3 length: 14 amino acids. CDR1 and CDR2 from the germline V gene are SGHVS and FNYEAQ. The CDR3 region is CASSFAGGTDTQYF. The CDR3 DNA reads TGTGCCAGCAGCTTTGCGGGGGGGACAGATACGCAGTATTTT.

This sequence joins TRBV28 and TRBJ1-5; D is possibly TRBD1 (5 bases). Trimming shortened V by 5 bases and J by 0 bases, and 11 bases separated the two germline ends. CDR3 length equals 15 residues. Germline V gives CDR1 MDHEN, CDR2 SYDVKM. DNA for the CDR3: TGTGCCAGCAGTCCTTGGGGGGATAGCAATCAGCCCCAGCATTTT. This translates into CASSPWGDSNQPQHF.

CDR3 sequence (DNA): TGTGCCAGCAGCTTAGTTTGGGGACGTAAAGCTAACTATGGCTACACCTTC. This sequence encodes CASSLVWGRKANYGYTF. The chain links TRBV7-8 to TRBJ1-2; tentative D call: TRBD1 (5 bases). CDR1 and CDR2 (germline): SGHVS, FQNEAQ. The CDR3 sequence is 17 residues long. Between the trimmed V and J ends, which lost 1 base and 0 bases, there was a span of 15 bases.

This clone has only a few counts. The rearrangement uses TRBV19 and TRBJ2-2, with 7 bases aligning to TRBD1. The CDR3 covers 16 residues. The trim removed 4 bases at V and 6 bases at J, leaving 11 bases unmatched. Germline loops: CDR1 LNHDA, CDR2 SQIVND (reference sequence). The CDR3 nucleotides are TGTGCCAGTAGTACCACCCGACAGGGTAAACCCGGGGAGCTGTTTTTT. As protein: CASSTTRQGKPGELFF.

This chain connects TRBV5-5 to TRBJ2-7, with D perhaps being TRBD1 or TRBD2 (5 bases each). Germline V gene sequence: CDR1 SGHKS, CDR2 YYEKEE (reference sequence). Trimming shortened V by 4 bases and J by 3 bases, and 17 bases separated the two germline ends. This CDR3 spans 15 amino acids. The DNA of the CDR3 is TGTGCCAGCAGCCCCCCCGGGACGGTGGTCTACGAGCAGTACTTC. Translating gives CASSPPGTVVYEQYF.

The CDR3: CASSPSWETQYF. The CDR3 bases are TGTGCCAGCAGCCCCAGTTGGGAGACCCAGTACTTC. This sequence joins TRBV2 and TRBJ2-5; D is unclear. V dropped 6 bases and J dropped 5 bases, with 10 bases sitting between them. The CDR3 is 12 residues long. Per the germline V gene, CDR1 is SNHLY and CDR2 is FYNNEI.

In the case of this clone: Different DNA sequences within this sample yield the same CDR3. This chain joins TRBV9 and TRBJ1-3; no clear D. V shed 5 bases and J shed 0 bases, with 3 bases lying between them. CDR3 length: 12 amino acids. The V gene's germline CDR1 is SGDLS and CDR2 YYNGEE. This CDR3 is CASSLSGNTIYF. The CDR3 DNA is TGTGCCAGCAGTCTCTCTGGAAACACCATATATTTT.

CDR3 region: CASKRTGVSNDEQYF. CDR3 sequence (DNA): TGTGCCAGCAAACGGACAGGGGTCTCTAACGACGAGCAGTACTTC. This chain links TRBV6-1 with TRBJ2-7; 9 bases are shared with TRBD1. With 7 bases clipped from V and 5 bases from J, the junction kept 12 bases outside the gene matches. In germline, CDR1 is MNHNS, CDR2 SASEGT. CDR3 length equals 15 residues.

The CDR3 DNA reads TGTGCCAGCAGCTTAACGGTTAGAGGGGAATGGAGTTCTAAGGAGACCCAGTACTTC. This encodes CASSLTVRGEWSSKETQYF. V gene TRBV7-2 combines with J gene TRBJ2-5; D may be TRBD1 or TRBD2 (5 bases each). The CDR3 has 19 amino acids. V dropped 2 bases and J dropped 5 bases, with 27 bases sitting between them. CDR1 and CDR2 from the germline V gene are SGHTA and FQGNSA.

CDR3 in amino acids: CASSLEVNTEAFF. The CDR3, as DNA: TGTGCCAGCAGCTTAGAAGTGAACACTGAAGCTTTCTTT. This chain uses TRBV7-9 with TRBJ1-1, with D uncertain. V lost 1 base and J 0 bases, leaving 3 bases between the germline ends. Germline V gives CDR1 SEHNR, CDR2 FQNEAQ (reference sequence). This CDR3 has 13 residues.

The chain is built from TRBV4-3 and TRBJ1-1; no clear D gene. The ends were cut back, 0 bases at V and 3 bases at J, with 5 bases in the middle. This CDR3 comprises 13 residues. Germline V lookup: CDR1 LGHNA, CDR2 YSLEER. CDR3 sequence: CASSQDRDTEAFF. The CDR3, as DNA: TGCGCCAGCAGCCAAGATCGGGACACTGAAGCTTTCTTT.

The chain combines TRBV5-1 with TRBJ1-1; perhaps TRBD1 as D (5 bases). The CDR3 length is 14 residues. V lost 3 bases and J 1 base, leaving 10 bases between the germline ends. Per the germline V gene, CDR1 is SGHRS and CDR2 is YFSETQ. Here the CDR3 DNA reads TGCGCCAGCAGCTCTCAGGGAGGGAACACTGAAGCTTTCTTT. Its protein product is CASSSQGGNTEAFF.

The gene calls are TRBV5-1 and TRBJ1-1; 7 positions match TRBD1. Germline CDR1 reads SGHRS; CDR2 reads YFSETQ. The CDR3 contains 14 residues. V was clipped by 4 bases and J by 0 bases; unmatched bases: 3. CDR3 in amino acids: CASSRDRVNTEAFF. CDR3 bases: TGCGCCAGCAGCAGAGACAGGGTGAACACTGAAGCTTTCTTT.

The chain combines TRBV9 with TRBJ1-6; a weak D match, TRBD1 (5 bases). The CDR3 length is 16 residues. Trimming pared 5 bases from V and 8 bases from J, leaving 20 bases between. Germline CDR1 reads SGDLS; CDR2 reads YYNGEE. DNA for the CDR3: TGTGCCAGCAGTCCTATGATTGGAGGGGAGGATTCACCCCTCCACTTT. Residues: CASSPMIGGEDSPLHF.

The J gene is TRBJ1-2, the V gene TRBV7-2; the match to TRBD1 covers 7 bases. The germline gives CDR1 SGHTA, CDR2 FQGNSA. Trimming at V came to 0 bases and at J to 4 bases, leaving 8 bases not matched to a gene. The CDR3 is 16 amino acids. The CDR3: CASSLARGGGSYGYTF. For the CDR3, the DNA is TGTGCCAGCAGCTTAGCGAGAGGGGGCGGAAGCTATGGCTACACCTTC.

V gene TRBV29-1 combines with J gene TRBJ2-5; D unclear. The CDR3 is 12 residues long. Trimming shortened V by 5 bases and J by 1 base, and 8 bases separated the two germline ends. In germline, CDR1 is SQVTM, CDR2 ANQGSEA. The CDR3: CSVWTVQETQYF. The CDR3 DNA sequence: TGCAGCGTTTGGACGGTCCAAGAGACCCAGTACTTC.

The rearrangement joins TRBV4-1 to TRBJ2-7; D may match TRBD1 or TRBD2 (5 bases each). In germline, CDR1 is MGHRA, CDR2 YSYEKL. The CDR3 is made up of 15 amino acids. V lost 1 base, J lost 5 bases, and 15 bases lay in between. In DNA, the CDR3 is TGCGCCAGCAGCCAAGGGGTGAGGGGTCGACACGAGCAGTACTTC. This translates into CASSQGVRGRHEQYF.

Note on this clone: Additional DNA sequences in this sample encode the identical CDR3. The rearrangement uses TRBV25-1 and TRBJ1-1, with D tentatively TRBD1 (5 bases). This CDR3 spans 15 amino acids. Deletions cut 6 bases from V and 1 base from J, with 15 bases between. Germline CDR1 and CDR2: MGHDK and SYGVNS. CDR3 nucleotide sequence: TGTGCCAGCAGCGAAGTGGGGCGTGGGAACACTGAAGCTTTCTTT. Translation gives CASSEVGRGNTEAFF. The variable domain in full, completed from reference TRBV25-1 and TRBJ1-1, reads EADIYQTPRYLVIGTGKKITLECSQTMGHDKMYWYQQDPGMELHLIHYSYGVNSTEKGDLSSESTVSRIRTEHFPLTLESARPSHTSQYLCASSEVGRGNTEAFFGQGTRLTVV.

This rearrangement joins TRBV19 to TRBJ2-2; no clear D. Germline-derived CDR1 and CDR2 are LNHDA and SQIVND (reference sequence). V lost 3 bases and J 5 bases, leaving 19 bases between the germline ends. This CDR3 has 17 amino acids. In DNA, the CDR3 is TGTGCCAGTAGTATTTATCAAGGAGAGGCTGGTACCGGGGAGCTGTTTTTT. This translates into CASSIYQGEAGTGELFF.

The rearrangement links TRBV19 to TRBJ2-6, with TRBD1 matching 10 bases. Germline CDR1 reads LNHDA; CDR2 reads SQIVND (reference sequence). The V and J ends lost 5 bases and 4 bases, in that order; junction bases with no gene match: 5. The length of the CDR3 is 16 residues. The CDR3, as DNA: TGTGCCAGTAGTCTGACAGGGGGCTTCGGGGCCAACGTCCTGACTTTC. The encoded protein is CASSLTGGFGANVLTF.

V is TRBV5-4 and J is TRBJ1-6; D gene uncertain. The CDR3 has 13 amino acids. Deletions cut 3 bases from V and 8 bases from J, with 9 bases between. Germline V lookup: CDR1 SGHNT, CDR2 YYREEE (reference sequence). CDR3 sequence (DNA): TGTGCCAGCAGCTCCCTCGGGGATTCACCCCTCCACTTT. Its translation: CASSSLGDSPLHF.

This clone was seen a single time. V gene TRBV7-2 combines with J gene TRBJ2-7, with a possible D match to TRBD1 (6 bases). Per the germline V gene, CDR1 is SGHTA and CDR2 is FQGNSA. This CDR3 comprises 15 residues. Trimming pared 5 bases from V and 0 bases from J, leaving 14 bases between. The CDR3 sequence: CASSAPGTTSYEQYF. DNA of the CDR3: TGTGCCAGCAGCGCCCCCGGGACAACCTCCTACGAGCAGTACTTC.

V usage is TRBV5-1 and J usage is TRBJ1-2; 8 nucleotides align to TRBD1. CDR3 size: 15 residues. The V gene's germline CDR1 is SGHRS and CDR2 YFSETQ. The J segment lost 8 bases and the V segment lost 6 bases, leaving 15 bases of the junction unmatched. The CDR3 region is CASTVAAGTGIGYTF. CDR3 DNA: TGCGCCAGCACAGTAGCTGCCGGGACAGGTATCGGCTACACCTTC.

The chain joins TRBV9 to TRBJ2-5; 11 bases map to TRBD1. Germline V gene data show CDR1 as SGDLS and CDR2 as YYNGEE. V dropped 3 bases and J dropped 5; count of bases not matched to a gene: 3. CDR3 length: 14 residues. Here the CDR3 DNA reads TGTGCCAGCAGCGCGGGACAGGGGGAGGAGACCCAGTACTTC. This translates into CASSAGQGEETQYF.